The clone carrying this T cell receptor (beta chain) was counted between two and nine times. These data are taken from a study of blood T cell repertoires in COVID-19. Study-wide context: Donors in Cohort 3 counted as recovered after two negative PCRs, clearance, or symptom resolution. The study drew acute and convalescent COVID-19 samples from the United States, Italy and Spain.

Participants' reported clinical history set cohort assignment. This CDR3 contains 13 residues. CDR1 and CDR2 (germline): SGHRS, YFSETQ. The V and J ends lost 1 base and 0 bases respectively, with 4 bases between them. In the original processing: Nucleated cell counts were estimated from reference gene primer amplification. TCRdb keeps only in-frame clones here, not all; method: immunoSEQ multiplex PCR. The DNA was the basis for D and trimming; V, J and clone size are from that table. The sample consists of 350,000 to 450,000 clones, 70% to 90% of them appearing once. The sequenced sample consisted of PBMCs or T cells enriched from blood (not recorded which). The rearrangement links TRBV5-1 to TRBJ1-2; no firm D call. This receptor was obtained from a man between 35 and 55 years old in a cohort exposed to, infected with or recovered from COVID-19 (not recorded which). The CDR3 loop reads CASSLSTNYGYTF. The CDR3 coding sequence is TGCGCCAGCAGCTTGTCAACTAACTATGGCTACACCTTC.